This T cell receptor (beta chain) originates from a study of identical twins. Whole-study findings and limits: Invariant populations such as MAIT and iNKT cells could partly muddle zero-insertion analyses.

Germline V gene sequence: CDR1 ENHRY, CDR2 SYGVKD. CDR3 length equals 18 residues. Germline trimming cut 10 bases from V and 2 bases from J; bases unmatched to any gene: 18. Concerning this clonotype: The antigen is not known.

From the 5' RACE reads, TCRdb called clonotypes with MiXCR, one entry per CDR3 protein. The repertoire includes some 1,700,000 distinct CDR3 sequences, under 35% of them detected once, and 0.27% sits in the top ten. The TCR sequence derives from a newborn girl in good health. The gene calls are TRBV10-3 and TRBJ2-3; 10 bases are a match to TRBD2. The sample consisted of cord blood. DNA of the CDR3: TGTGCCACTCAACTAGCGGGATTTCCTGTGAGCCTCACAGATACGCAGTATTTT. It translates to CATQLAGFPVSLTDTQYF.